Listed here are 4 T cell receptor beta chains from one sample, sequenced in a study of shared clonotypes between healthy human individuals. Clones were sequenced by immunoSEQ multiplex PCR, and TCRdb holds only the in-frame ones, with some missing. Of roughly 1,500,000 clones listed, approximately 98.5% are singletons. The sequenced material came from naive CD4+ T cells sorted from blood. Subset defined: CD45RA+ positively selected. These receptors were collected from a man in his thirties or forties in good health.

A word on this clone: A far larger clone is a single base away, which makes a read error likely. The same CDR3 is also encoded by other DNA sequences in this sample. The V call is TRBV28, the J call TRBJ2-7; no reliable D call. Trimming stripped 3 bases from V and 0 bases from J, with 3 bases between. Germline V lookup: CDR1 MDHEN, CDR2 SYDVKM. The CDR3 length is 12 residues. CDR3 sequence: CASSFVSYEQYF. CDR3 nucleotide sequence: TGTGCCAGCAGTTTTGTCTCCTACGAGCAGTACTTC.

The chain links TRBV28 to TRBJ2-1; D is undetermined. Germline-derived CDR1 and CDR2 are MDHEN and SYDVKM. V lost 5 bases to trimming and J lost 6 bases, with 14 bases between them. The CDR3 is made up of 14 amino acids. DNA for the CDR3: TGTGCCAGCAGTCTGGCCAACCCGCTCAATGAGCAGTTCTTC. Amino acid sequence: CASSLANPLNEQFF.

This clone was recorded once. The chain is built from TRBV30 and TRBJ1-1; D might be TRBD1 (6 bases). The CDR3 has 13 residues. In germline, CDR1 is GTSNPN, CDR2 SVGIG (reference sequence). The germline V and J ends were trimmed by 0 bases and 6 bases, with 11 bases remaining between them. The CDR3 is CAWSVRDNAEAFF. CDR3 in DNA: TGTGCCTGGAGTGTGAGGGACAACGCTGAAGCTTTCTTT.

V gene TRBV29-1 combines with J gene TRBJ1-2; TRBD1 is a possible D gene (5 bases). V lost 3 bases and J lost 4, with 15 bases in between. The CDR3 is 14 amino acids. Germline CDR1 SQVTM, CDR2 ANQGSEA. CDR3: CSVEGRDGTYGYTF. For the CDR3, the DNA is TGCAGCGTTGAGGGTCGGGACGGAACCTATGGCTACACCTTC.